The 8 T cell receptor beta chains in this list originate from one sample, sequenced in a study of T cell repertoires in ileal Crohn's disease. As to time point: neoterminal ileum biopsy at postoperative endoscopy, about 6 months after surgery. TCRdb's copy holds only in-frame clones and misses some; the assay was immunoSEQ multiplex PCR. This table holds about 17,000 clones, about three quarters found once. The sequenced sample was ileal tissue. Source of these receptors: an adult with Crohn's disease.

The chain carries TRBV5-1 and TRBJ2-1; D is perhaps TRBD2 (6 bases). Germline values: CDR1 SGHRS, CDR2 YFSETQ. The CDR3 covers 14 residues. Trimming took 5 bases from V and 4 from J, leaving 13 bases between them. The CDR3 here is CASSWDFKYNEQFF. CDR3 DNA sequence: TGCGCCAGCAGTTGGGACTTCAAATACAATGAGCAGTTCTTC.

The V and J genes are TRBV5-1 and TRBJ2-2; 15 nucleotides align to TRBD2. The CDR3 sequence is 19 residues long. Unmatched junction bases numbered 12, after V lost 3 bases and J lost 6 bases. The germline gives CDR1 SGHRS, CDR2 YFSETQ. CDR3 sequence reads: CASSSPGLAGGSFAGELFF. The CDR3, as DNA: TGCGCCAGCAGCTCTCCGGGACTAGCGGGGGGCAGCTTCGCCGGGGAGCTGTTTTTT.

The chain links TRBV15 to TRBJ2-7, with D uncertain. There are 15 residues in the CDR3. In germline, CDR1 is LNHNV, CDR2 YYDKDF (reference sequence). Trimming took 0 bases from V and 0 from J, leaving 9 bases between them. Here the CDR3 reads CATSRDPVSSYEQYF. The CDR3 region has the DNA TGTGCCACCAGCAGAGATCCCGTATCCTCCTACGAGCAGTACTTC.

This clone was seen a few times. J is TRBJ2-2 and V is TRBV25-1; TRBD2 agrees at 9 bases. The ends lost 3 bases at V and 6 bases at J; junction bases unmatched: 5. Germline CDR1 MGHDK, CDR2 SYGVNS. CDR3 length: 15 residues. CDR3 loop: CASSDLAGVAGELFF. CDR3 coding DNA: TGTGCCAGCAGTGATTTAGCGGGAGTGGCCGGGGAGCTGTTTTTT.

This clone was seen a handful of times. The chain combines TRBV6-5 with TRBJ1-1; D uncertain. The CDR3 covers 13 residues. Trimming took 6 bases from V and 5 from J, leaving 13 bases between them. CDR1 is MNHEY, CDR2 SVGAGI, per germline. The CDR3 nucleotides are TGTGCCAGCAGACAGTATGGTGGAACTGAAGCTTTCTTT. Amino acids: CASRQYGGTEAFF.

This clone occurred a few times. The V call is TRBV5-1, the J call TRBJ1-1, with D tentatively TRBD1 (5 bases). Per the germline V gene, CDR1 is SGHRS and CDR2 is YFSETQ. Trimming stripped 3 bases from V and 1 base from J, with 10 bases between. This CDR3 region has 14 residues. The CDR3 bases are TGCGCCAGCAGCTCTCTTACAGGGAACACTGAAGCTTTCTTT. Its translation: CASSSLTGNTEAFF.

The CDR3 is CSVTTLAGSSSTDTQYF. CDR3 nucleotide sequence: TGCAGCGTTACCACCCTAGCGGGATCTTCTAGCACAGATACGCAGTATTTT. The rearrangement uses TRBV29-1 and TRBJ2-3, with 9 nucleotides matching TRBD2. The V gene end was trimmed by 5 bases and the J gene end by 0 bases; junction bases not matched to a gene: 12. Germline lookup yields CDR1 SQVTM and CDR2 ANQGSEA. This CDR3 has 17 amino acids.

The J gene is TRBJ1-2, the V gene TRBV19; D remains unclear. In germline, CDR1 is LNHDA, CDR2 SQIVND (reference sequence). V lost 3 bases, J lost 7 bases, and 15 bases lay in between. The CDR3 sequence is 14 residues long. CDR3 loop: CASSIGMIAGGYTF. The DNA for the CDR3 is TGTGCCAGTAGTATTGGCATGATTGCTGGTGGCTACACCTTC.